The 21 T cell receptor beta chains given below trace back to one sample, sequenced in a study of blood T cell repertoires in COVID-19. Sequenced by immunoSEQ multiplex PCR; TCRdb stores in-frame clones only, minus some. The sample yields 200,000 to 250,000 clones, 80% to 85% seen once. Specimen: PBMCs or T cells enriched from blood (not recorded which). Receptors were obtained from a woman aged 40-49 years who had recovered from COVID-19.

This sequence joins TRBV27 and TRBJ1-6; 8 bases align to TRBD1. The junction had 9 bases not matched to a gene; V was cut back by 5 bases and J by 9 bases. This CDR3 is built from 15 residues. CDR1 and CDR2 from the germline V gene are MNHEY and SMNVEV (reference sequence). CDR3 nucleotide sequence: TGTGCCAGCAGTCCTCGGACAGGGTGGGGTTCACCCCTCCACTTT. Translating it yields CASSPRTGWGSPLHF.

The chain employs TRBV11-1 and TRBJ2-3; 11 nucleotides match TRBD2. Germline values: CDR1 SGHAT, CDR2 FQDESV (reference sequence). CDR3 size: 16 residues. Trimming removed 5 bases from V and 0 bases from J; junction bases left unmatched: 4. CDR3 loop: CASSLRLAGSTDTQYF. The CDR3 nucleotides are TGTGCCAGCAGCCTAAGACTAGCGGGAAGCACAGATACGCAGTATTTT.

This rearrangement joins TRBV5-1 to TRBJ1-2; 7 positions match TRBD1. With V trimmed by 6 bases and J by 4 bases, 9 bases remained unmatched. The germline V gene encodes CDR1 SGHRS and CDR2 YFSETQ. This CDR3 spans 14 amino acids. As DNA, the CDR3 is TGCGCCAGCAACCCTCTGGCAGGGGGCTATGGCTACACCTTC. It encodes CASNPLAGGYGYTF.

In nucleotides, the CDR3 is TGCGCCAGCAGCGTCCAGGGGCTGGGGAACACTGAAGCTTTCTTT. This translates into CASSVQGLGNTEAFF. The chain joins TRBV4-1 to TRBJ1-1; tentatively, D is TRBD1 (6 bases). V was pared by 5 bases and J by 1 base, with 14 bases between. CDR1 is MGHRA, CDR2 YSYEKL, per germline. The CDR3 covers 15 residues.

V gene TRBV5-1 combines with J gene TRBJ1-3; D gene uncertain. Germline V lookup: CDR1 SGHRS, CDR2 YFSETQ. This CDR3 is 15 amino acids long. V gave up 0 bases and J gave up 0 bases, with 7 bases separating them. The chain's CDR3 is CASSLGRYSGNTIYF. The CDR3 DNA reads TGCGCCAGCAGCTTGGGCAGGTACTCTGGAAACACCATATATTTT.

The V call is TRBV19, the J call TRBJ1-2; TRBD1 might be the D (6 bases). Germline V gives CDR1 LNHDA, CDR2 SQIVND (reference sequence). This CDR3 has 14 residues. V lost 4 bases and J lost 2, with 11 bases in between. This chain's CDR3 is CASSTSTGNYGYTF. The CDR3 DNA reads TGTGCCAGTAGTACCTCGACAGGCAACTATGGCTACACCTTC.

This chain links TRBV4-1 with TRBJ1-2; D gene unclear. This CDR3 spans 12 amino acids. CDR1 is MGHRA and CDR2 is YSYEKL in the germline V gene. Trimming removed 5 bases from V and 4 bases from J, with 8 bases in between. In DNA form, the CDR3 reads TGCGCCAGCAGCAATCTCCTCTATGGCTACACCTTC. This translates into CASSNLLYGYTF.

The chain recombines TRBV7-9 with TRBJ1-1, with D hard to call. CDR3 length: 13 amino acids. V gave up 5 bases and J gave up 3 bases, with 10 bases separating them. Germline-derived CDR1 and CDR2 are SEHNR and FQNEAQ (reference sequence). This CDR3 is CASSLNRDTEAFF. The CDR3 region has the DNA TGTGCCAGCAGCCTCAACCGGGACACTGAAGCTTTCTTT.

DNA of the CDR3: TGTGCCACCGGTGGAGCGGGAGGGCCTTACAATGAGCAGTTCTTC. This encodes CATGGAGGPYNEQFF. The rearrangement joins TRBV27 to TRBJ2-1; TRBD2 agrees at 10 bases. The V gene's germline CDR1 is MNHEY and CDR2 SMNVEV (reference sequence). The V and J ends lost 10 bases and 4 bases, in that order; junction bases with no gene match: 10. CDR3 size: 15 residues.

The V and J genes are TRBV11-2 and TRBJ1-4, with 7 positions matching TRBD1. CDR3 length: 17 amino acids. The junction had 9 bases not matched to a gene; V was cut back by 2 bases and J by 3 bases. Germline V gene sequence: CDR1 SGHAT, CDR2 FQNNGV. This chain's CDR3 is CASSLSRGLGSNEKLFF. The DNA of the CDR3 is TGTGCCAGCAGCTTATCAAGGGGGCTTGGATCTAATGAAAAACTGTTTTTT.

The gene calls are TRBV15 and TRBJ1-6, with TRBD1 matching 9 bases. CDR1 is LNHNV, CDR2 YYDKDF, per germline (reference sequence). V trimming: 2 bases; J trimming: 7 bases; junction bases outside the gene matches: 15. The CDR3 loop spans 19 amino acids. CDR3 nucleotides: TGTGCCACCAGCAGAAGGACAGGGGCCCCGGTCGGCTTGAATTCACCCCTCCACTTT. It yields the protein CATSRRTGAPVGLNSPLHF. Based on the CDR3 plus reference TRBV15 and TRBJ1-6, the full variable domain is DAMVIQNPRYQVTQFGKPVTLSCSQTLNHNVMYWYQQKSSQAPKLLFHYYDKDFNNEADTPDNFQSRRPNTSFCFLDIRSPGLGDTAMYLCATSRRTGAPVGLNSPLHFGNGTRLTVT.

The chain combines TRBV10-3 with TRBJ2-5; a weak D match, TRBD2 (6 bases). The CDR3 covers 13 residues. Per the germline V gene, CDR1 is ENHRY and CDR2 is SYGVKD. Trimming shortened V by 6 bases and J by 5 bases, and 13 bases separated the two germline ends. CDR3: CAIRAGRSETQYF. CDR3 coding DNA: TGTGCCATCAGGGCGGGGAGGAGTGAGACCCAGTACTTC.

This clone was detected once. The chain has TRBV19 and TRBJ2-1, with 10 positions matching TRBD2. Germline loops: CDR1 LNHDA, CDR2 SQIVND (reference sequence). The CDR3 totals 14 residues. The junction had 1 base not matched to a gene; V was cut back by 6 bases and J by 2 bases. DNA of the CDR3: TGTGCCAGTAGACTAGCGGGAACCTACAATGAGCAGTTCTTC. Protein: CASRLAGTYNEQFF.

The chain carries TRBV16 and TRBJ1-2, with D unresolved. The CDR3 is made up of 13 amino acids. Germline loops: CDR1 KGHSY, CDR2 FQNENV. V shed 3 bases and J shed 4 bases, with 9 bases lying between them. The chain's CDR3 is CASSQSGPYGYTF. In DNA form, the CDR3 reads TGTGCCAGCAGCCAGAGCGGGCCCTATGGCTACACCTTC.

The chain employs TRBV7-9 and TRBJ2-3, with 9 bases that match TRBD2. The length of the CDR3 is 18 residues. CDR1 is SEHNR, CDR2 FQNEAQ, per germline (reference sequence). J gave up 0 bases and V 0 bases, and 7 bases lay outside the gene matches. The CDR3 reads CASSLAWASGVSTDTQYF. DNA of the CDR3: TGTGCCAGCAGCTTAGCCTGGGCTAGCGGGGTTAGCACAGATACGCAGTATTTT.

This clone was counted a single time. The chain joins TRBV2 to TRBJ2-3; 8 bases match TRBD1. J was trimmed by 2 bases and V by 5 bases; bases with no gene match: 6. The CDR3 sequence is 15 residues long. Germline loops: CDR1 SNHLY, CDR2 FYNNEI. CDR3 coding DNA: TGTGCCAGCAGTAGGACAGGGAACCCCACAGATACGCAGTATTTT. It encodes CASSRTGNPTDTQYF.

V and J are TRBV4-1 and TRBJ1-2; D is possibly TRBD1 (6 bases). Trimming left V 3 bases short and J 7 bases short, with 12 bases between. This CDR3 contains 13 residues. In germline, CDR1 is MGHRA, CDR2 YSYEKL. Here the CDR3 reads CASSHPPGVGYTF. CDR3 nucleotide sequence: TGCGCCAGCAGCCATCCCCCAGGGGTTGGCTACACCTTC.

The rearrangement links TRBV7-2 to TRBJ2-1, with 9 bases aligning to TRBD2. Germline-derived CDR1 and CDR2 are SGHTA and FQGNSA. The CDR3 has 16 residues. V lost 5 bases and J lost 8; bases outside the gene matches: 13. The DNA for the CDR3 is TGTGCCAGCAGCCTAACCGGGACTAGCCCCCAACATGAGCAGTTCTTC. It specifies CASSLTGTSPQHEQFF.

This chain connects TRBV5-8 to TRBJ1-5; D possibly corresponds to TRBD1 (6 bases). Trimming stripped 7 bases from V and 1 base from J, with 12 bases between. Germline V gene data show CDR1 as SGHTS and CDR2 as YDEGEE. The CDR3 is made up of 14 amino acids. The CDR3 DNA follows: TGTGCCAGCCTCTCAGACAGGAGCAATCAGCCCCAGCATTTT. The encoded protein is CASLSDRSNQPQHF.

The chain carries TRBV12-1 and TRBJ1-2. TRBV12-1 is deemed a pseudogene. The CDR3 has 12 amino acids. CDR3 region: CASSFSNYGYTF. The CDR3 DNA sequence: TGTGCCAGCAGCTTTTCGAACTATGGCTACACCTTC.

This sequence joins TRBV12-3 or TRBV12-4 and TRBJ1-2, with a tentative D call TRBD1 (6 bases). V lost 3 bases to trimming and J lost 14 bases, with 16 bases between them. The CDR3 length is 12 residues. The CDR3 protein is CASSFFSGVATF. The CDR3 DNA reads as TGTGCCAGCAGTTTTTTTTCAGGGGTAGCAACCTTC.